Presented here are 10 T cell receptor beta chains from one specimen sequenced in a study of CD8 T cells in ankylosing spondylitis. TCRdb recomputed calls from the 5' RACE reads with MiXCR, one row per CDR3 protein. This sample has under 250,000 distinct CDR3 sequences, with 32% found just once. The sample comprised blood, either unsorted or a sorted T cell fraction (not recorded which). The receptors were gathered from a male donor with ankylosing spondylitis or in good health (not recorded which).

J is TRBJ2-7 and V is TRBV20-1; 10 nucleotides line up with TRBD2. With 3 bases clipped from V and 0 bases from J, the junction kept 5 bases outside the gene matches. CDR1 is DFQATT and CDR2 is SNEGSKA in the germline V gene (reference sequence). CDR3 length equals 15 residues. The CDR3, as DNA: TGCAGTGCTAGGGAGCGGGGGGGCCACTCCTACGAGCAGTACTTC. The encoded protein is CSARERGGHSYEQYF.

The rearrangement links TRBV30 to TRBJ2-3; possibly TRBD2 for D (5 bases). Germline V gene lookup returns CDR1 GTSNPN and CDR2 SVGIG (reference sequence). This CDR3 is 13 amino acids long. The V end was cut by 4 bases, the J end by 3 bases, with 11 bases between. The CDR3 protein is CAWTPSGTDTQYF. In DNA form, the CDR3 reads TGTGCCTGGACCCCCTCGGGGACAGATACGCAGTATTTT.

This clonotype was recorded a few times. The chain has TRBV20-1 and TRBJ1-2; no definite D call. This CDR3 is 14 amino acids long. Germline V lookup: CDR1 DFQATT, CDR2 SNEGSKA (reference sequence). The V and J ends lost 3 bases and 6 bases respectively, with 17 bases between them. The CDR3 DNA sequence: TGCAGTGCTAGTCGTGGGGATTTAAGTGATGGCTACACCTTC. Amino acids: CSASRGDLSDGYTF.

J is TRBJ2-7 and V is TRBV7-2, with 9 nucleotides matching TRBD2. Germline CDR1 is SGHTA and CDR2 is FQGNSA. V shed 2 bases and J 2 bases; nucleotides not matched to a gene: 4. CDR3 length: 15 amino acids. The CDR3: CASSLWRGGPYEQYF. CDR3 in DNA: TGTGCCAGCAGCTTATGGCGGGGGGGTCCCTACGAGCAGTACTTC.

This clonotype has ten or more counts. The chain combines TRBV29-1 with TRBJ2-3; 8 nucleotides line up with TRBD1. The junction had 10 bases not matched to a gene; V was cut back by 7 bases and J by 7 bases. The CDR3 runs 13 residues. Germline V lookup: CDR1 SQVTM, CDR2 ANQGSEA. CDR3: CSALLDRVYTQYF. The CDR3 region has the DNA TGCAGCGCTCTCCTGGACAGGGTTTATACGCAGTATTTT.

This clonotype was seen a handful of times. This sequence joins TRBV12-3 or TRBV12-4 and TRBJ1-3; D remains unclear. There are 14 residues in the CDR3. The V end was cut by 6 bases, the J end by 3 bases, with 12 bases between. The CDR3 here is CASRFPGNGNTIYF. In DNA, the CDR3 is TGTGCCAGCAGGTTTCCCGGGAATGGAAACACCATATATTTT.

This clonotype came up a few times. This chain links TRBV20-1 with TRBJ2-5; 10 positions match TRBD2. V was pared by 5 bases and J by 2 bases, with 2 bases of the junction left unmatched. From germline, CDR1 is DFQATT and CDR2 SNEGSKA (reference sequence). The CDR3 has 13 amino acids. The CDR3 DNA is TGCAGTGCTCTAGCGGGGGCTCAAGAGACCCAGTACTTC. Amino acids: CSALAGAQETQYF.

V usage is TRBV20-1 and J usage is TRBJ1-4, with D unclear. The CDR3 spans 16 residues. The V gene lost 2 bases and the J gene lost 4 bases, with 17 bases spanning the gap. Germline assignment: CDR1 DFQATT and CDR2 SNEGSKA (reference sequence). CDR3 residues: CSARPGLRPINEKLFF. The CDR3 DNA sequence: TGCAGTGCTAGACCCGGTCTCCGACCAATTAATGAAAAACTGTTTTTT.

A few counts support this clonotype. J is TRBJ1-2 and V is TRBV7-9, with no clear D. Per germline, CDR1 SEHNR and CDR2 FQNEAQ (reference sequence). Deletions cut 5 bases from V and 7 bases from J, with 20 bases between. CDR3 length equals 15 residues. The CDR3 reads CASSLRTAGAGGYTF. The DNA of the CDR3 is TGTGCCAGCAGCCTACGGACTGCGGGCGCTGGTGGCTACACCTTC.

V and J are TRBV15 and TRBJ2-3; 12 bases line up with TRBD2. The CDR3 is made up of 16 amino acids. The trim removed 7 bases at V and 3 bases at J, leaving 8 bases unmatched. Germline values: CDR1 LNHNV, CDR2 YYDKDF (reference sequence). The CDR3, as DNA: TGTGCCACCACCTCAACGACTAGCGGGGGAACAGATACGCAGTATTTT. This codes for CATTSTTSGGTDTQYF.